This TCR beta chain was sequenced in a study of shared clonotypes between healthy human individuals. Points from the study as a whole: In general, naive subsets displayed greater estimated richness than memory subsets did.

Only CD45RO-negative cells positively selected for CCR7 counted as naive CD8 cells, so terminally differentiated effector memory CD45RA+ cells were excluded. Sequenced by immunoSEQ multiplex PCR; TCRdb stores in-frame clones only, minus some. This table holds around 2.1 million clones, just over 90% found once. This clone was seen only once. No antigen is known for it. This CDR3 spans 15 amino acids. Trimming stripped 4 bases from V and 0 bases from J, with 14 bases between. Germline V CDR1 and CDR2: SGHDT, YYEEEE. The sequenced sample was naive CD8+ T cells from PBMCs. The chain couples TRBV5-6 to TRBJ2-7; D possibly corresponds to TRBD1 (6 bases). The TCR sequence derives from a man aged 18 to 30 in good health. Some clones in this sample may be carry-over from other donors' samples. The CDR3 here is CASSQGKGISYEQYF. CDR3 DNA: TGTGCCAGCAGCCAGGGGAAGGGGATCTCCTACGAGCAGTACTTC.